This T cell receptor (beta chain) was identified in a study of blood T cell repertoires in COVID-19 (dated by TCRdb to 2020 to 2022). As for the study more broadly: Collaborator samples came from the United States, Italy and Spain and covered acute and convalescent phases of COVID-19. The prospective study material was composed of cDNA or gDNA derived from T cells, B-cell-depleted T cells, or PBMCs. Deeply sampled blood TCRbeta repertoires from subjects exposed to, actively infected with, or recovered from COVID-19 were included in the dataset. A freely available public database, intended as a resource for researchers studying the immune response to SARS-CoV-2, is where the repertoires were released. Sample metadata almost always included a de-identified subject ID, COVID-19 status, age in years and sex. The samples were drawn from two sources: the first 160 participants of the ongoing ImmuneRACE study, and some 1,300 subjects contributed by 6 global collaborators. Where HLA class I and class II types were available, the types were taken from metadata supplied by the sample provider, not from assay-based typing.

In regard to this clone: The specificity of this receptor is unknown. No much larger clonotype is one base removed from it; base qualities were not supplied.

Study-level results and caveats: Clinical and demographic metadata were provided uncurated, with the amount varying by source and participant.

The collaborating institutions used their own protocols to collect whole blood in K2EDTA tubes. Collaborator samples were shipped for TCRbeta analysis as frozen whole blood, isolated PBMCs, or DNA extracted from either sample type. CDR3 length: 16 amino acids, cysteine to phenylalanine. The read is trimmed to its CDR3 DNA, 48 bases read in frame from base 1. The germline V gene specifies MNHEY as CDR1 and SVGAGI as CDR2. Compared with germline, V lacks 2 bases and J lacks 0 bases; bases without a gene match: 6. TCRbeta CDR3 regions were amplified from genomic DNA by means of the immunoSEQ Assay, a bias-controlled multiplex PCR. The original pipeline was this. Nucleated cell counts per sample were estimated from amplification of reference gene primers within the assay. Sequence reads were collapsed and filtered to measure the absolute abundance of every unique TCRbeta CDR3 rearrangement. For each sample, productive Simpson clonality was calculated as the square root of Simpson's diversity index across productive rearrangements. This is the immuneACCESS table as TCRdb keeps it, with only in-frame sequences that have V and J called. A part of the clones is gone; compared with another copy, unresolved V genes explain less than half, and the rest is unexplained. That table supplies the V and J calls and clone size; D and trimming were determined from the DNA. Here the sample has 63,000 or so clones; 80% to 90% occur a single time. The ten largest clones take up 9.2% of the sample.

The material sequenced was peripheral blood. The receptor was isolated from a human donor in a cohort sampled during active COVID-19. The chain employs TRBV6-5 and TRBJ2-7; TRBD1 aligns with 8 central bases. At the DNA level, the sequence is TGTGCCAGCAGTTACGGGGTGACAGGGGTCTCCTACGAGCAGTACTTC. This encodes CASSYGVTGVSYEQYF.